What follows are 26 T cell receptor beta chains derived from one specimen sequenced in a study of control samples from healthy donors and cancer patients. Assay: immunoSEQ multiplex PCR; the TCRdb copy retains only in-frame clones and omits some. The sample consists of about 130,000 clones, over 80% of them appearing once. The sequencing input was PBMCs. All receptors derive from an elderly man with head and neck cancer.

The genes are TRBV14 and TRBJ1-2, with D perhaps TRBD1 (6 bases). The V gene's germline CDR1 is SGHDN and CDR2 FVKESK. CDR3 length: 15 residues. V shed 0 bases and J shed 8 bases, with 16 bases lying between them. The CDR3 bases are TGTGCCAGCAGCCAAGAATATCCAGGGGTTGGAGGCTACACCTTC. This encodes CASSQEYPGVGGYTF.

The V and J genes are TRBV19 and TRBJ1-2; D might be TRBD1 (6 bases). The length of the CDR3 is 15 residues. Germline V gene data show CDR1 as LNHDA and CDR2 as SQIVND (reference sequence). Trimming removed 2 bases from V and 8 bases from J, with 18 bases in between. The CDR3 reads CASSILDGGRRGYTF. CDR3 DNA sequence: TGTGCCAGTAGTATACTGGATGGGGGGCGAAGAGGCTACACCTTC.

The chain carries TRBV5-1 and TRBJ1-4, with D possibly TRBD1 on 5 matching bases. The CDR3 is 12 residues long. Germline CDR1 SGHRS, CDR2 YFSETQ. Trimming removed 7 bases at V and 11 bases at J, with 15 bases between. CDR3 in amino acids: CASGNIGGKLFF. The CDR3 nucleotides are TGCGCCAGCGGGAATATCGGGGGGAAACTGTTTTTT.

The V gene is TRBV6-4, the J gene TRBJ2-7; 10 nucleotides align to TRBD2. Germline CDR1 and CDR2: MRHNA and SNTAGT. The CDR3 totals 15 residues. V shed 4 bases, J shed 0 bases, and the junction held 3 bases outside the gene matches. Written as DNA, the CDR3 is TGTGCCAGCAGTGTTCTAGCGGGAGCCTCCTACGAGCAGTACTTC. It codes for CASSVLAGASYEQYF.

This clone has a single count. The J gene is TRBJ1-5, the V gene TRBV7-8; D call uncertain. Germline CDR1 and CDR2: SGHVS and FQNEAQ. Between the trimmed V and J ends, which lost 1 base and 4 bases, there was a span of 11 bases. This CDR3 has 15 residues. The DNA for the CDR3 is TGTGCCAGCAGCTTAGAAGGGCTCCCTAATCAGCCCCAGCATTTT. Amino acids: CASSLEGLPNQPQHF. Drawing the rest from reference TRBV7-8 and TRBJ1-5, the complete variable domain is GAGVSQSPRYKVAKRGQDVALRCDPISGHVSLFWYQQALGQGPEFLTYFQNEAQLDKSGLPSDRFFAERPEGSVSTLKIQRTQQEDSAVYLCASSLEGLPNQPQHFGDGTRLSIL.

This chain joins TRBV7-9 and TRBJ2-1; 10 nucleotides align to TRBD2. Germline trimming cut 3 bases from V and 3 bases from J; bases unmatched to any gene: 11. The CDR3 is 18 amino acids. Germline CDR1 SEHNR, CDR2 FQNEAQ (reference sequence). CDR3 sequence (DNA): TGTGCCAGCAGCTTCCAAAATGACCCTAGCGGGGGCTACAATGAGCAGTTCTTC. This encodes CASSFQNDPSGGYNEQFF.

The chain carries TRBV19 and TRBJ1-4; 7 positions agree with TRBD1. Trimming at V came to 5 bases and at J to 2 bases, leaving 8 bases not matched to a gene. The germline CDR1 and CDR2 sequences are LNHDA and SQIVND (reference sequence). The CDR3 is 16 residues long. CDR3 protein: CASSLDRARTNEKLFF. The CDR3 DNA reads TGTGCCAGTAGTCTCGACAGGGCAAGGACTAATGAAAAACTGTTTTTT.

The CDR3 loop is CASSQRARADTQYF. In DNA, the CDR3 is TGTGCCAGCAGCCAGCGGGCTCGCGCAGATACGCAGTATTTT. The chain carries TRBV14 and TRBJ2-3; D perhaps matches TRBD2 (5 bases). The CDR3 extends over 14 amino acids. From germline, CDR1 is SGHDN and CDR2 FVKESK. Trimming pared 3 bases from V and 4 bases from J, leaving 11 bases between. The full variable domain, completed using reference TRBV14 and TRBJ2-3, is EAGVTQFPSHSVIEKGQTVTLRCDPISGHDNLYWYRRVMGKEIKFLLHFVKESKQDESGMPNNRFLAERTGGTYSTLKVQPAELEDSGVYFCASSQRARADTQYFGPGTRLTVL.

The chain links TRBV29-1 to TRBJ2-5, with D possibly matching TRBD2 (6 bases). CDR3 length equals 13 residues. The germline V and J ends were trimmed by 7 bases and 4 bases, with 16 bases remaining between them. Germline-derived CDR1 and CDR2 are SQVTM and ANQGSEA. For the CDR3, the DNA is TGCAGCGCCTTCGGGGAGGCTAGAGAGACCCAGTACTTC. This gives the protein CSAFGEARETQYF.

V usage is TRBV10-1 and J usage is TRBJ2-3; 13 bases fit TRBD2. This CDR3 contains 16 residues. Per the germline V gene, CDR1 is WNHNN and CDR2 is SYGVQD (reference sequence). Losses at the gene ends were 5 bases for V and 0 bases for J; bases not matched to a gene: 2. The CDR3 region is CASSKTSGGSTDTQYF. The CDR3 region has the DNA TGCGCCAGCAGTAAGACTAGCGGGGGGAGCACAGATACGCAGTATTTT.

The chain couples TRBV10-3 to TRBJ1-2, with a tentative D call TRBD1 (5 bases). The germline V gene has CDR1 ENHRY and CDR2 SYGVKD. The CDR3 totals 15 residues. V gave up 5 bases and J gave up 1 base, with 14 bases separating them. The CDR3 nucleotides are TGTGCCATCAGTAACACAGGAATAAGTAACTATGGCTACACCTTC. Its translation: CAISNTGISNYGYTF.

The genes are TRBV19 and TRBJ2-2; D gene unclear. This CDR3 region has 13 residues. Between the trimmed V and J ends, which lost 7 bases and 7 bases, there was a span of 13 bases. Germline loops: CDR1 LNHDA, CDR2 SQIVND (reference sequence). The CDR3 sequence is CASKFRLYGELFF. The CDR3 DNA sequence: TGTGCCAGTAAATTTAGGCTCTACGGGGAGCTGTTTTTT.

This sequence joins TRBV4-1 and TRBJ2-7; D might be TRBD1 (7 bases). The CDR3 is 15 amino acids. Trimming removed 4 bases from V and 3 bases from J, with 16 bases in between. Germline CDR1 MGHRA, CDR2 YSYEKL. CDR3 DNA sequence: TGCGCCAGCAGCCGCGGGACAGCGCCTAGCTACGAGCAGTACTTC. Its protein is CASSRGTAPSYEQYF.

CDR3 amino acids: CASSPSRGARGYTF. CDR3 DNA sequence: TGTGCCAGCAGTCCTTCGAGGGGGGCGAGGGGCTACACCTTC. The chain couples TRBV2 to TRBJ1-2, with D possibly matching TRBD1 (6 bases). The CDR3 has 14 residues. Deletions cut 5 bases from V and 8 bases from J, with 18 bases between. CDR1 SNHLY and CDR2 FYNNEI come from the germline V gene.

The genes are TRBV10-1 and TRBJ2-1; the match to TRBD2 covers 12 bases. Trimming cost V 5 bases and J 10 bases; bases outside gene matches: 12. CDR3 length equals 16 residues. Germline CDR1 WNHNN, CDR2 SYGVQD (reference sequence). The CDR3 sequence is CASSKLAGGLPLEQFF. CDR3 in DNA: TGCGCCAGCAGTAAACTAGCGGGAGGCCTACCGTTAGAGCAGTTCTTC.

The chain combines TRBV10-2 with TRBJ2-7, with TRBD1 identical over 8 bases. The germline CDR1 and CDR2 sequences are WSHSY and SAAADI. The CDR3 is 13 residues long. V was pared by 6 bases and J by 4 bases, with 5 bases of the junction left unmatched. The CDR3 protein is CASRGGQEYEQYF. In DNA, the CDR3 is TGCGCCAGCAGGGGGGGACAGGAATACGAGCAGTACTTC.

J is TRBJ1-2 and V is TRBV6-5; D might be TRBD1 (5 bases). Trimming left V 2 bases short and J 8 bases short, with 12 bases between. CDR3 length: 13 residues. The germline V gene encodes CDR1 MNHEY and CDR2 SVGAGI. CDR3 sequence reads: CASSYPLGVGYTF. Here the CDR3 DNA reads TGTGCCAGCAGTTACCCCTTAGGGGTAGGCTACACCTTC.

In this sample, this clone turned up once. The chain combines TRBV5-5 with TRBJ1-1; D is ambiguous. CDR1 and CDR2 from the germline V gene are SGHKS and YYEKEE (reference sequence). The CDR3 is 13 residues long. Trimming removed 0 bases at V and 5 bases at J, with 8 bases between. The CDR3 loop reads CASSLAEVTEAFF. DNA for the CDR3: TGTGCCAGCAGCTTGGCCGAGGTGACTGAAGCTTTCTTT.

The genes are TRBV27 and TRBJ1-6; 11 bases are a match to TRBD1. The trim removed 5 bases at V and 6 bases at J, leaving 6 bases unmatched. CDR1 and CDR2 (germline): MNHEY, SMNVEV (reference sequence). This CDR3 contains 16 residues. The CDR3 coding sequence is TGTGCCAGCAGTCTAAGCGGGACAGGGGGTAATTCACCCCTCCACTTT. It specifies CASSLSGTGGNSPLHF.

J is TRBJ2-1 and V is TRBV4-3; D is perhaps TRBD1 (5 bases). Germline-derived CDR1 and CDR2 are LGHNA and YSLEER. The CDR3 runs 17 residues. Trimming took 0 bases from V and 4 from J, leaving 16 bases between them. CDR3 sequence: CASSQDLWGGIYNEQFF. The CDR3 coding sequence is TGCGCCAGCAGCCAAGATCTGTGGGGCGGCATATACAATGAGCAGTTCTTC.

The chain is built from TRBV7-9 and TRBJ2-3; D may match TRBD1 or TRBD2 (5 bases each). Germline V gene sequence: CDR1 SEHNR, CDR2 FQNEAQ (reference sequence). The V and J ends lost 6 bases and 6 bases respectively, with 16 bases between them. The CDR3 covers 14 residues. The CDR3 here is CASSTQGAGDTQYF. Written as DNA, the CDR3 is TGTGCCAGCAGTACCCAGGGTGCGGGTGATACGCAGTATTTT.

The chain uses TRBV18 and TRBJ1-2; 9 bases line up with TRBD1. The CDR3 has 16 residues. Looked up from germline, CDR1 is KGHSH and CDR2 is LQKENI. Trimming cost V 4 bases and J 3 bases; bases outside gene matches: 9. The CDR3, as DNA: TGTGCCAGCTCACGGAGCCGGGACAGGGAATACTATGGCTACACCTTC. Translation: CASSRSRDREYYGYTF.

Notes on this clone: Other DNA sequences in the same sample also yield this CDR3. This rearrangement joins TRBV5-1 to TRBJ2-3; D not resolved. Germline lookup yields CDR1 SGHRS and CDR2 YFSETQ. There are 14 residues in the CDR3. Trimming pared 7 bases from V and 0 bases from J, leaving 12 bases between. Here the CDR3 DNA reads TGCGCCAGCTCTCTAGGTCCTAGCACAGATACGCAGTATTTT. Its protein product is CASSLGPSTDTQYF.

This clone has only a few counts. This chain connects TRBV19 to TRBJ1-5; 9 bases line up with TRBD1. After removal of 4 bases from V and 7 bases from J, the junction contained 8 bases not matched to a gene. The CDR3 extends over 15 amino acids. Germline CDR1 is LNHDA and CDR2 is SQIVND (reference sequence). The CDR3 DNA follows: TGTGCCAGTAGTACGGGACAGGGCTTTGGGCAGCCCCAGCATTTT. This translates into CASSTGQGFGQPQHF.

The chain is built from TRBV7-9 and TRBJ1-1; the D gene is possibly TRBD1 (6 bases). The ends were cut back, 5 bases at V and 1 base at J, with 14 bases in the middle. Germline values: CDR1 SEHNR, CDR2 FQNEAQ (reference sequence). CDR3 length equals 15 residues. The CDR3 is CASSAYSTGNTEAFF. The CDR3 nucleotides read TGTGCCAGCAGCGCATACTCGACAGGGAACACTGAAGCTTTCTTT.

The gene calls are TRBV10-2 and TRBJ1-4; D possibly corresponds to TRBD1 (5 bases). Trimming took off 8 bases at V and 7 bases at J, with 8 bases between the two ends. The CDR3 totals 11 residues. Germline CDR1 WSHSY, CDR2 SAAADI. CDR3 residues: CASLQVEKLFF. CDR3 sequence (DNA): TGCGCCAGCTTACAGGTTGAAAAACTGTTTTTT.